The clone carrying this TCR beta chain was seen more than once but under ten times. The sample is drawn from a study of human T cells and chemical hapten exposure. Time point: patch test 3, about 24 weeks after DPC sensitization. As to treatment: therapeutic diphenylcyclopropenone sensitization with weekly scalp DPC. In germline, CDR1 is MNHNS, CDR2 SASEGT. The CDR3 spans 11 residues. V was pared by 6 bases and J by 7 bases, with 7 bases between. TCRdb processed the RACE reads anew with MiXCR; each CDR3 protein has one entry. The repertoire has just over 95,000 distinct CDR3 sequences, 25% to 30% of them found once; the top ten carry approximately 10%.

The chain couples TRBV6-1 to TRBJ2-1, with D maybe TRBD1 (5 bases). The sequence was collected from a man aged 35 to 55 with alopecia areata. Some clones in this sample may be carry-over from other donors' samples. This sample comprised whole blood, obtained in connection with sensitization to the hapten diphenylcyclopropenone (DPC). The CDR3, as DNA: TGTGCCAGCAGAGACAGTAATGAGCAGTTCTTC. Encoded protein: CASRDSNEQFF.